The rows below give T cell receptor beta chains drawn from one sample of a study of cytomegalovirus exposure and HLA in healthy donors. The table came from immunoSEQ multiplex PCR; TCRdb's copy has only in-frame clones and leaves some out. The sample includes a few hundred thousand clones, about 80% of them seen just once. The sequencing sample was made of PBMCs. The receptors were gathered from a woman between 55 and 75 years old in good health and CMV-seropositive. Each CDR3 is given with its conserved first and last residue. Fields, in order: CDR3 protein, CDR3 DNA, V gene, D gene, J gene, clone size. The D gene is left open where the match is weak. Clone size appears in some rows only: once, few, many, or a class for an expanded clone.

CASRKSGVSYNEQFF,TGTGCCAGCCGGAAGTCGGGGGTCTCCTACAATGAGCAGTTCTTC,TRBV6-5,-,TRBJ2-1,few
CASNPGTGSTDTQYF,TGTGCCAGCAACCCCGGGACAGGGAGCACAGATACGCAGTATTTT,TRBV6-5,TRBD1,TRBJ2-3,-
CASGLQGAREKLFF,TGTGCTAGTGGTTTGCAGGGGGCGCGAGAAAAACTGTTTTTT,TRBV12-5,TRBD1,TRBJ1-4,-
CASKTGQHSNQPQHF,TGTGCCAGTAAGACGGGACAGCATAGCAATCAGCCCCAGCATTTT,TRBV19,TRBD1,TRBJ1-5,once
CASSLGGRLSNEQFF,TGTGCCAGCAGTTTAGGCGGGAGATTAAGTAATGAGCAGTTCTTC,TRBV28,TRBD2,TRBJ2-1,-
CASRLLVRQYF,TGTGCCAGCAGGTTACTAGTAAGGCAGTACTTC,TRBV2,-,TRBJ2-7,-
CASSLAGGPSDTQYF,TGTGCCAGCAGTTTAGCGGGAGGGCCCTCAGATACGCAGTATTTT,TRBV2,TRBD2,TRBJ2-3,once
CAWGRGVNSPLHF,TGTGCCTGGGGGAGGGGTGTTAATTCACCCCTCCACTTT,TRBV2,-,TRBJ1-6,-
CASSIGATEAFF,TGTGCCAGTAGTATTGGGGCCACTGAAGCTTTCTTT,TRBV19,-,TRBJ1-1,-
CASSLTGTEQYF,TGTGCCAGCAGTTTAACAGGGACCGAGCAGTACTTC,TRBV6-6,-,TRBJ2-7,-
CASRDRGLLYEQYF,TGTGCCAGCAGAGACAGGGGACTGCTCTACGAGCAGTACTTC,TRBV6-1,TRBD1,TRBJ2-7,-
CASSGQGREGGTDTQYF,TGTGCCAGCAGTGGCCAAGGGCGGGAGGGAGGCACAGATACGCAGTATTTT,TRBV6-1,TRBD2,TRBJ2-3,-
CASSPSLQANTGELFF,TGTGCCAGCTCACCATCGTTACAGGCCAACACCGGGGAGCTGTTTTTT,TRBV18,-,TRBJ2-2,-
CASSHTLAGLNEQFF,TGTGCCAGCAGCCATACACTAGCGGGTCTCAATGAGCAGTTCTTC,TRBV4-2,TRBD2,TRBJ2-1,-
CASSSQRQGGMNQPQHF,TGTGCCAGCAGCTCACAAAGACAGGGTGGGATGAATCAGCCCCAGCATTTT,TRBV7-9,TRBD1,TRBJ1-5,-
CASSRDSFGMNTEAFF,TGTGCCAGTAGTCGGGACAGCTTCGGTATGAACACTGAAGCTTTCTTT,TRBV19,TRBD1,TRBJ1-1,-
CASSLTAGFADTQYF,TGCGCCAGCAGCTTGACTGCGGGATTTGCAGATACGCAGTATTTT,TRBV5-1,-,TRBJ2-3,-
CASGTQTNTEAFF,TGTGCCAGCGGGACACAAACGAACACTGAAGCTTTCTTT,TRBV2,-,TRBJ1-1,-
CASSSWPGEGEKLFF,TGTGCCAGCAGCTCCTGGCCAGGGGAGGGTGAAAAACTGTTTTTT,TRBV7-9,-,TRBJ1-4,-
CSVATGTSVADTQYF,TGCAGCGTTGCCACCGGGACTAGTGTTGCAGATACGCAGTATTTT,TRBV29-1,TRBD2,TRBJ2-3,once
CASSLKALYSNQPQHF,TGTGCCAGCAGCCTAAAAGCCCTATATAGCAATCAGCCCCAGCATTTT,TRBV5-6,-,TRBJ1-5,-
CASSWQGGGTEAFF,TGTGCCAGCAGCTGGCAGGGTGGAGGGACTGAAGCTTTCTTT,TRBV11-2,-,TRBJ1-1,-
CASSQGTGATEAFF,TGCGCCAGCAGCCAAGGGACAGGGGCCACTGAAGCTTTCTTT,TRBV4-1,TRBD1,TRBJ1-1,-
CSVDGTSGRSSYNEQFF,TGCAGCGTCGACGGGACTAGCGGGAGAAGCTCCTACAATGAGCAGTTCTTC,TRBV29-1,TRBD2,TRBJ2-1,-
CASSLAVNTEAFF,TGCGCCAGCAGCTTGGCGGTGAACACTGAAGCTTTCTTT,TRBV5-1,-,TRBJ1-1,-
CASKRTGAEFQPQHF,TGTGCCAGCAAGCGGACAGGGGCGGAATTTCAGCCCCAGCATTTT,TRBV27,TRBD1,TRBJ1-5,-
CASSPSGYLYEQYF,TGTGCCAGCAGTCCTTCCGGTTACTTATACGAGCAGTACTTC,TRBV28,-,TRBJ2-7,few
CASSFSGGNNEQFF,TGTGCCAGCAGCTTCTCCGGCGGAAACAATGAGCAGTTCTTC,TRBV5-4,-,TRBJ2-1,few
CASSSQTGLGEQYF,TGCGCCAGCAGCTCCCAGACAGGGCTCGGCGAGCAGTACTTC,TRBV5-1,TRBD1,TRBJ2-7,-
CASSLIHGAGVTYEQYF,TGTGCCAGCAGCTTAATCCATGGAGCGGGAGTAACCTACGAGCAGTACTTC,TRBV7-2,TRBD2,TRBJ2-7,-
CASIYRGLNQPQHF,TGCGCCAGCATCTACAGGGGATTGAACCAGCCCCAGCATTTT,TRBV5-1,TRBD1,TRBJ1-5,-
CSVEDPRVNTEAFF,TGCAGCGTTGAAGATCCGCGGGTGAACACTGAAGCTTTCTTT,TRBV29-1,-,TRBJ1-1,once
CARPGTGDTEAFF,TGTGCCCGTCCCGGGACAGGGGACACTGAAGCTTTCTTT,TRBV7-2,TRBD1,TRBJ1-1,-
CASSSPPETQYF,TGCGCCAGCAGCTCTCCTCCGGAGACCCAGTACTTC,TRBV5-1,-,TRBJ2-5,few